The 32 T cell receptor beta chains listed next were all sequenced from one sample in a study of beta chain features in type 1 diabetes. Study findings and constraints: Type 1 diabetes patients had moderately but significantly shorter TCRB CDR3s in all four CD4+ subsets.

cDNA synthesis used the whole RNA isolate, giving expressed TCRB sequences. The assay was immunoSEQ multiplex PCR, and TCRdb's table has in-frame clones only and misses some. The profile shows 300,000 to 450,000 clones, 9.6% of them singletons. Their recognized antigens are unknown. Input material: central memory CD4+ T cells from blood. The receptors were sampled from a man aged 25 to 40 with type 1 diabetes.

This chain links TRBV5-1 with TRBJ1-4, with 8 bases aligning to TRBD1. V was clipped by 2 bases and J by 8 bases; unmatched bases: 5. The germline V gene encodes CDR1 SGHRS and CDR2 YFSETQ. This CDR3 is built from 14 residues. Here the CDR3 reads CASSFDRGKEKLFF. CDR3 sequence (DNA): TGCGCCAGCAGCTTTGACAGGGGTAAAGAAAAACTGTTTTTT. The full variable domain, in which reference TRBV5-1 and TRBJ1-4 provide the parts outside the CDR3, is KAGVTQTPRYLIKTRGQQVTLSCSPISGHRSVSWYQQTPGQGLQFLFEYFSETQRNKGNFPGRFSGRQFSNSRSEMNVSTLELGDSALYLCASSFDRGKEKLFFGSGTQLSVL.

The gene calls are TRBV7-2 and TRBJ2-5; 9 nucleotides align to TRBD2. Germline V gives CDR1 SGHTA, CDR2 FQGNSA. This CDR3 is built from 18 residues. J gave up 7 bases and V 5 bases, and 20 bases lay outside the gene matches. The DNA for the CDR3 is TGTGCCAGCAGCAAGTTAGGTCCTAGCGGGAACTCGGGGGGGACCCAGTACTTC. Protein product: CASSKLGPSGNSGGTQYF.

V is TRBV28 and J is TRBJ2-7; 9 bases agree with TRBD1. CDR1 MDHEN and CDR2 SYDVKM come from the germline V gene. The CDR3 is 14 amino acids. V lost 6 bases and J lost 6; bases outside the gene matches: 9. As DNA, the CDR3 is TGTGCCAGCAGGTCACCTACAGGGGGCGGCGAGCAGTACTTC. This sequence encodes CASRSPTGGGEQYF.

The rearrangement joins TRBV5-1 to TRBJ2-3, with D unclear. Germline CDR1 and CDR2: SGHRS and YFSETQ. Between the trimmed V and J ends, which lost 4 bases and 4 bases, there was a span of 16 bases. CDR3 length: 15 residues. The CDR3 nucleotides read TGCGCCAGCAGCCTCGGTCGTGGTGGCCCAGATACGCAGTATTTT. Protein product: CASSLGRGGPDTQYF.

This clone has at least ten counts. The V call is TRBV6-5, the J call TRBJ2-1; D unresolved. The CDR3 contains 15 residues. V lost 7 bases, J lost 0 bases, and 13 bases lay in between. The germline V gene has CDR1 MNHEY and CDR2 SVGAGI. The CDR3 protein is CASTPGGSSYNEQFF. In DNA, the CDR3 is TGTGCCAGCACACCCGGTGGATCCTCCTACAATGAGCAGTTCTTC.

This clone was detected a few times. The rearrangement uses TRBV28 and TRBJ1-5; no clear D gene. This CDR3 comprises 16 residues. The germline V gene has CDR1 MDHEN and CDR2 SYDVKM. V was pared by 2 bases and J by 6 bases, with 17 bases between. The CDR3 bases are TGTGCCAGCAGTTTAATCGCCCCGAATGAGGGTCAGCCCCAGCATTTT. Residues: CASSLIAPNEGQPQHF.

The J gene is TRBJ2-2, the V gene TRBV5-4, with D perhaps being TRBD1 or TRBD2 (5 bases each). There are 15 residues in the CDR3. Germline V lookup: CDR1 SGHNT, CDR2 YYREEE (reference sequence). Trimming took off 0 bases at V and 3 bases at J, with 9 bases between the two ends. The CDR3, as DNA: TGTGCCAGCAGCTTGGGGACACTAGACACCGGGGAGCTGTTTTTT. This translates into CASSLGTLDTGELFF.

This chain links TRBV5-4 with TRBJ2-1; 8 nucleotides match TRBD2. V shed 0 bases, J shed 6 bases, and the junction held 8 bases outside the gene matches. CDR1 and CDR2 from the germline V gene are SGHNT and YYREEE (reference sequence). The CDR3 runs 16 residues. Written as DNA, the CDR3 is TGTGCCAGCAGCTTGGATCCCGGGACTAGTGGCAATGAGCAGTTCTTC. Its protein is CASSLDPGTSGNEQFF.

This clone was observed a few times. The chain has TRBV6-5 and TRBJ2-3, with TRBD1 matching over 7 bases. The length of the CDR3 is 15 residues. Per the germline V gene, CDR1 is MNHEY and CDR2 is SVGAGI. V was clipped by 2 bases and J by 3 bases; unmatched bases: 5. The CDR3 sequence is CASSYGPRGTDTQYF. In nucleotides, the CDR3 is TGTGCCAGCAGTTACGGACCCAGGGGGACAGATACGCAGTATTTT.

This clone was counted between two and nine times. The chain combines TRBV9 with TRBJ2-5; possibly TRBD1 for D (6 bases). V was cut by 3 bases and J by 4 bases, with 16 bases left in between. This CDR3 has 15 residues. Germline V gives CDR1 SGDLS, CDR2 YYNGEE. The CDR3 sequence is CASSAVQGFGETQYF. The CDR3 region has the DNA TGTGCCAGCAGCGCCGTACAGGGATTCGGAGAGACCCAGTACTTC.

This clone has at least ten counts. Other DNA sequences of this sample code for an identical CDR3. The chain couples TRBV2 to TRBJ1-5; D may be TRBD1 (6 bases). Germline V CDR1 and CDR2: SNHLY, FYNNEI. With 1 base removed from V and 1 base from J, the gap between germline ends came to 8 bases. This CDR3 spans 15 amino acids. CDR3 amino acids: CASSEVRGSNQPQHF. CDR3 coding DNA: TGTGCCAGCAGTGAAGTCAGGGGAAGCAATCAGCCCCAGCATTTT.

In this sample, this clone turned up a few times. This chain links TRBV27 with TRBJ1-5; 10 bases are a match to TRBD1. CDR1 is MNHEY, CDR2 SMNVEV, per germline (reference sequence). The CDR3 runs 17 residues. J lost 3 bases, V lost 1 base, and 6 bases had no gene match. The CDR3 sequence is CASSLWGGQGINQPQHF. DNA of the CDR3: TGTGCCAGCAGTTTATGGGGGGGACAGGGGATCAATCAGCCCCAGCATTTT.

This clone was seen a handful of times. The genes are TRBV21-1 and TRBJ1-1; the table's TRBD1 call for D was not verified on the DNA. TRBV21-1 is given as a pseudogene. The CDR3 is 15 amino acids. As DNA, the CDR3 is TGTGCCAGCAGCAAAGGACAGGGAGTTAAGGGGGCGGCTTTCTTT. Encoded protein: CASSKGQGVKGAAFF.

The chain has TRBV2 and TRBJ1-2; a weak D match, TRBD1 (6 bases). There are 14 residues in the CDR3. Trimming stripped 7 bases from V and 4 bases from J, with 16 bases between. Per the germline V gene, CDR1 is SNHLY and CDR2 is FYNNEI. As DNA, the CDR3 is TGTGCCAGCAATATAAGGACAGACGGCTATGGCTACACCTTC. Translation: CASNIRTDGYGYTF.

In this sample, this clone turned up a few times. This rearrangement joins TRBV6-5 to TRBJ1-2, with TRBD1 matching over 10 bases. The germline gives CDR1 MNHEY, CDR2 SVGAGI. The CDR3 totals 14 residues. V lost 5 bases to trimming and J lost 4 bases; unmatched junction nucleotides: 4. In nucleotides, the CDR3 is TGTGCCAGCAGTCCAGGACAGGGGGTCTATGGCTACACCTTC. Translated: CASSPGQGVYGYTF.

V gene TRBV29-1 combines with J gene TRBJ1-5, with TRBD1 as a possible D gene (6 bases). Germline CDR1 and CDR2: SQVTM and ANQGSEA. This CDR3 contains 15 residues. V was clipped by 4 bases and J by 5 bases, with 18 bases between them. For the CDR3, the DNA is TGCAGCGTTGGATCAGCCGGGACATCTGATCAGCCCCAGCATTTT. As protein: CSVGSAGTSDQPQHF.

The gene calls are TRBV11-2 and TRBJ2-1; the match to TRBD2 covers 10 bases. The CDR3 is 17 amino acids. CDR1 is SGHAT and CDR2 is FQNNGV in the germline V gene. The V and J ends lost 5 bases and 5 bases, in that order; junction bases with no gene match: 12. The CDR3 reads CASSPNGGTSVDNEQFF. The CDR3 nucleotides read TGTGCCAGCAGCCCGAATGGTGGGACTAGCGTCGACAATGAGCAGTTCTTC.

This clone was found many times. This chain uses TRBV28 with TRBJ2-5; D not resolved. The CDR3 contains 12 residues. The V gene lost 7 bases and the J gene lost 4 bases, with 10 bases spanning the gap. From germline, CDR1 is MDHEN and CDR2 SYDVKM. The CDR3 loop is CASKSGVETQYF. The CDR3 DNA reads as TGTGCCAGCAAATCGGGCGTAGAGACCCAGTACTTC. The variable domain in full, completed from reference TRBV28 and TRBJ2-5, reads DVKVTQSSRYLVKRTGEKVFLECVQDMDHENMFWYRQDPGLGLRLIYFSYDVKMKEKGDIPEGYSVSREKKERFSLILESASTNQTSMYLCASKSGVETQYFGPGTRLLVL.

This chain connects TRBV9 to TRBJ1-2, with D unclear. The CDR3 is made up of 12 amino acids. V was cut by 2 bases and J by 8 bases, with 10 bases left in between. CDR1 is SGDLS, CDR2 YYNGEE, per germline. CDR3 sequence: CASSVPVGGYTF. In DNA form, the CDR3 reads TGTGCCAGCAGCGTCCCGGTTGGAGGCTACACCTTC.

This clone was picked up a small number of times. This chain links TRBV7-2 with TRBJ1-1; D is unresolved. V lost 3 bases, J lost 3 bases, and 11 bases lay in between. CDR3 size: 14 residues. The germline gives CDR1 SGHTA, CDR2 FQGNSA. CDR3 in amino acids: CASSFSRGDTEAFF. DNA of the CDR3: TGTGCCAGCAGCTTCTCCCGCGGGGACACTGAAGCTTTCTTT.

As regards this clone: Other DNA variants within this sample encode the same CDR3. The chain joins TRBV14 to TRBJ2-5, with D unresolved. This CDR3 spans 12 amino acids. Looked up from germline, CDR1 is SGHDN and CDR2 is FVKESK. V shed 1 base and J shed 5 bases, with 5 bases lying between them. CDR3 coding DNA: TGTGCCAGCAGCCAAGTAGGGGAGACCCAGTACTTC. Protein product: CASSQVGETQYF.

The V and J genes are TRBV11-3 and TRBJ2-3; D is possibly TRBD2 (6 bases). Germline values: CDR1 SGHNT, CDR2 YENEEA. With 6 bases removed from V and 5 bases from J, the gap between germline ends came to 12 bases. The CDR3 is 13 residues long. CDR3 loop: CASSRGVVDTQYF. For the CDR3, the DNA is TGTGCCAGCAGTCGCGGGGTTGTAGATACGCAGTATTTT.

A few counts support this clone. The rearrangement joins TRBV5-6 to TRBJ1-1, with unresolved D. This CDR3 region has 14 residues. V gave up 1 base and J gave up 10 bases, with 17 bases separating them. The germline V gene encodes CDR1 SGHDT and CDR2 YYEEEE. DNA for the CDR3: TGTGCCAGCAGCTTGATGATCGGCTCATACTCAGCTTTCTTT. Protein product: CASSLMIGSYSAFF.

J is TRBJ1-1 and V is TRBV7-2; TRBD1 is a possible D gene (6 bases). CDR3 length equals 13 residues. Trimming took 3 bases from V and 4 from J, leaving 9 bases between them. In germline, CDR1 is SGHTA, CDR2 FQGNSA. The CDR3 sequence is CASSFDRTTEAFF. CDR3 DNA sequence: TGTGCCAGCAGCTTTGACAGGACCACTGAAGCTTTCTTT.

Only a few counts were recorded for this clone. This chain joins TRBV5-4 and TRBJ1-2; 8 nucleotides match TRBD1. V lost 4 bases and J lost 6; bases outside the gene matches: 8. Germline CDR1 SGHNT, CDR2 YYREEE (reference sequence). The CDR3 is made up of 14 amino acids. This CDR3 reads CASSPPDRANGYTF. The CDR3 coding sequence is TGTGCCAGCAGCCCACCGGACAGGGCTAATGGCTACACCTTC.

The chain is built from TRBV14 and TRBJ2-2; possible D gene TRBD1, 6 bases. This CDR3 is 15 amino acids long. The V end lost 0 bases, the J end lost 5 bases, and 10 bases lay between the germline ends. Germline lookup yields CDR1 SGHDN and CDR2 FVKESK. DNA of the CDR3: TGTGCCAGCAGCCAAGATTTTAGGGGGACCGGGGAGCTGTTTTTT. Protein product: CASSQDFRGTGELFF.

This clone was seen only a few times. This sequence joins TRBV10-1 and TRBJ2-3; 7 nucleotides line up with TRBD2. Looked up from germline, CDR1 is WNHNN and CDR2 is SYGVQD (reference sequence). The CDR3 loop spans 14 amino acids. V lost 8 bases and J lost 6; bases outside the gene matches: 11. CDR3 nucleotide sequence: TGCGCCAGCTCGGGACTATCGGAGTCGGATACGCAGTATTTT. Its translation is CASSGLSESDTQYF.

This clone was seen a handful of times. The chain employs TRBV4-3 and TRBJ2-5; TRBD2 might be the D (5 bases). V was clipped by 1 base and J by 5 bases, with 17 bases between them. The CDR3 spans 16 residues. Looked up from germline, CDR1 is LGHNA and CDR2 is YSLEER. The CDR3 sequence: CASSQGTPNRMETQYF. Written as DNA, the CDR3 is TGCGCCAGCAGCCAAGGGACTCCTAACAGAATGGAGACCCAGTACTTC.

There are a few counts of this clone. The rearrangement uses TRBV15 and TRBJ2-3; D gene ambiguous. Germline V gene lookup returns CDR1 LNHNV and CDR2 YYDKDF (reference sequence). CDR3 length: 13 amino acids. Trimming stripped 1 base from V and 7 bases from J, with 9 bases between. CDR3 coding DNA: TGTGCCACCAGCAGAGTCAGTGTTTATACGCAGTATTTT. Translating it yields CATSRVSVYTQYF.

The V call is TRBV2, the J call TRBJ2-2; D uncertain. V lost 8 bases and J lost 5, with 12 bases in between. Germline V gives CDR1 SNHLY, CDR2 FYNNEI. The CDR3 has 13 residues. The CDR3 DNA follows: TGTGCCAGCCGGGCTAGAGAAACCGGGGAGCTGTTTTTT. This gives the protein CASRARETGELFF.

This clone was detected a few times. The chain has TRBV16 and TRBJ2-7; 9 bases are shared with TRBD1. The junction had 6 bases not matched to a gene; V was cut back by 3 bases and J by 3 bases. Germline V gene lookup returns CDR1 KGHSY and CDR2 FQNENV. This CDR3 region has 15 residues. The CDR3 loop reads CASSHGGTGFYEQYF. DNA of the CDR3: TGTGCCAGCAGCCATGGGGGGACAGGGTTCTACGAGCAGTACTTC.

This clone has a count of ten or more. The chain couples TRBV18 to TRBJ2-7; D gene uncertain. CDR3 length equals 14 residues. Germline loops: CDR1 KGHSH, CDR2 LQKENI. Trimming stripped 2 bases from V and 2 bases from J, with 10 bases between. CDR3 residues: CASSPLAAPYEQYF. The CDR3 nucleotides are TGTGCCAGCTCACCATTGGCAGCACCCTACGAGCAGTACTTC.